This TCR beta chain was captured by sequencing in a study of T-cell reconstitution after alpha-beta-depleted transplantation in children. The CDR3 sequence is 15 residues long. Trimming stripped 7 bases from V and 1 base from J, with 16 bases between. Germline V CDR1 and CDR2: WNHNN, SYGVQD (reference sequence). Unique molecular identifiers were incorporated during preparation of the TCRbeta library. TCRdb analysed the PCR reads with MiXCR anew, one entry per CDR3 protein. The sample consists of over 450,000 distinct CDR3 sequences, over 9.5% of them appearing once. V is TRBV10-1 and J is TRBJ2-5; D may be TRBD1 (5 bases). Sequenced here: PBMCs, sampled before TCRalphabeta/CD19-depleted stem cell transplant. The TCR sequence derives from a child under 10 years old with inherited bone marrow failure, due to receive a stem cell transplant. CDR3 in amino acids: CASNKGSGTQETQYF. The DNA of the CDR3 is TGCGCCAGCAATAAGGGGTCAGGCACCCAAGAGACCCAGTACTTC.